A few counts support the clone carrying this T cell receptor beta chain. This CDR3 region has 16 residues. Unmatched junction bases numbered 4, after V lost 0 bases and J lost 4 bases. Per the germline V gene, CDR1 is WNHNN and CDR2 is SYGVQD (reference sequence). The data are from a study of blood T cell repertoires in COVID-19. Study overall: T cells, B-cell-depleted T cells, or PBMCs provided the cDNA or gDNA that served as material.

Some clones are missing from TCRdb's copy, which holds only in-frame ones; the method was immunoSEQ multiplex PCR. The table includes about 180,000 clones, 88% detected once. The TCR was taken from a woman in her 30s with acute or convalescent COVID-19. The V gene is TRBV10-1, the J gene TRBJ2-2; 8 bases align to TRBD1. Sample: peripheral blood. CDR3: CASSESDRGSTGELFF. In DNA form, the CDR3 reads TGCGCCAGCAGTGAGTCAGACAGGGGCAGCACCGGGGAGCTGTTTTTT.